This paragraph covers one TCR beta chain sequence. This clone appeared a few times. The specificity of this receptor is unknown. No much larger clonotype is one base removed from it; base qualities were not supplied. The data belong to a study of blood T cell repertoires in COVID-19 (dated by TCRdb to 2018 to 2020). The study in broad terms: Collaborator samples came from the United States, Italy and Spain and covered acute and convalescent phases of COVID-19. Subjects who had been exposed to COVID-19, were actively infected with it, or had recovered from it provided the deeply sampled blood TCRbeta repertoires that made up the dataset. Where available, HLA class I and class II types were obtained from metadata supplied by the sample provider rather than from assay-based typing. The material from the prospective study consisted of cDNA or gDNA derived from T cells, B-cell-depleted T cells, or PBMCs. A de-identified subject ID, COVID-19 status, age in years and sex were almost always included in the sample metadata. Samples came from the ongoing ImmuneRACE study (first 160 participants) plus 1,254 subjects from 6 global collaborators. A freely available public database, intended as a resource for researchers studying the immune response to SARS-CoV-2, is where the repertoires were released.

The immunoSEQ Assay, a bias-controlled multiplex PCR, was used to amplify TCRbeta CDR3 regions from genomic DNA. On the study's bioinformatics: The number of nucleated cells in each sample was estimated from the amplification of reference gene primers within the assay. To quantify the absolute abundance of each unique TCRbeta CDR3 rearrangement, sequence reads were collapsed and filtered. For each sample, productive Simpson clonality was calculated by taking the square root of Simpson's diversity index across productive rearrangements. TCRdb obtained this table from immuneACCESS and retained in-frame rearrangements with V and J assigned. These tables miss some clones; where compared with another copy, unresolved V genes account for less than half of the shortfall, and the remainder is unexplained. Clonal size and the V and J genes are those of that table, whereas D and trimming came from the DNA. The table for this sample lists approximately 500,000 clones; about 88% of them were counted only once. The top ten hold roughly 8% of the sample.

One collaborating source in Seattle enrolled patients during active infection and followed them longitudinally through the course of disease. Collaborating institutions collected whole blood in K2EDTA tubes following their own protocols. For TCRbeta analysis, collaborators shipped samples as frozen whole blood, isolated PBMCs, or DNA extracted from either of those sample types. The paper's findings and limits, for the study overall: Clinical and demographic metadata were provided uncurated, with the amount varying by source and participant.

Measured from the cysteine to the phenylalanine, the CDR3 is 15 residues long. The DNA shown is the 45-base CDR3, in frame from base 1. CDR1 is given as SGHAT and CDR2 as FQDESV, both from the germline V gene (reference sequence). V lost 1 base and J lost 0 bases; the stretch between them is 7 bases long. The rearrangement combines TRBV11-1 with TRBJ2-1; the D gene is unclear. The sequence was obtained from a woman between 50 and 59 years old with COVID-19, enrolled during active disease. Sequenced: peripheral blood. The sequence in DNA is TGTGCCAGCAGCTTAGAAGCTAACTCCTACAATGAGCAGTTCTTC. The resulting protein is CASSLEANSYNEQFF.